Listed here is a single T cell receptor beta chain. The data stem from a study of PD-L1 blockade in urothelial cancer. Study-level information: Patients' atezolizumab regimen, 1,200 mg intravenously every 3 weeks, began in the mid-2010s. Blood-derived samples held a median around 130,000 T cells. Blood was tested 3 weeks (second dose) and 6 weeks into treatment.

This CDR3 contains 15 residues. With V trimmed by 7 bases and J by 9 bases, 6 bases remained unmatched. CDR1 is SNHLY, CDR2 FYNNEI, per germline. The method was immunoSEQ multiplex PCR; TCRdb's version includes in-frame clones alone and lacks a portion of them. The table has around 14,000 clones, roughly 88% seen once. Urothelial carcinoma, locally advanced or metastatic, affected the patients. The clonotype comes from a man in his 70s with urothelial cancer. This sample comprised PBMCs, obtained around atezolizumab (anti-PD-L1) treatment. The chain joins TRBV2 to TRBJ2-1; 16 bases align to TRBD2. The chain's CDR3 is CASNEGLAGGLEQFF. CDR3 bases: TGTGCCAGCAATGAGGGACTAGCGGGGGGGCTTGAGCAGTTCTTC.